The 3 T cell receptor beta chains below come from one sample, sequenced in a study of blood T cells in healthy people across ages. Through a sample-barcoded 5' primer and a J-beta primer mix, a second PCR was run for 7 to 11 cycles. TCRdb re-analysed the 5' RACE reads in MiXCR, keeping a single row per CDR3 protein. This sample has about a million distinct CDR3 sequences, with roughly 43% found just once. The sample was blood. The receptors were sampled from a man between 25 and 39 years old in good health.

The rearrangement links TRBV7-3 to TRBJ2-1; D gene ambiguous. The germline V gene encodes CDR1 SGHTA and CDR2 FQGTGA. V lost 5 bases and J lost 7, with 15 bases in between. The CDR3 is 14 amino acids. The CDR3 bases are TGTGCCAGCAGCCCCGCAGGTTCCGGGAATGAGCAGTTCTTC. The encoded protein is CASSPAGSGNEQFF.

This chain joins TRBV28 and TRBJ2-7; the match to TRBD2 covers 9 bases. The CDR3 loop spans 14 amino acids. V gave up 3 bases and J gave up 8 bases; unmatched junction bases: 8. Germline V gene lookup returns CDR1 MDHEN and CDR2 SYDVKM. CDR3 protein: CASSFAGGLFKQYF. DNA for the CDR3: TGTGCCAGCAGTTTTGCGGGGGGGTTATTCAAGCAGTACTTC.

This clonotype has only a few counts. J is TRBJ1-2 and V is TRBV4-1; 8 nucleotides line up with TRBD1. Germline V gene data show CDR1 as MGHRA and CDR2 as YSYEKL. V was pared by 0 bases and J by 6 bases, with 9 bases of the junction left unmatched. This CDR3 is built from 16 residues. CDR3 residues: CASSQDRPGTGHGYTF. The CDR3 DNA is TGCGCCAGCAGCCAAGACCGGCCGGGGACAGGCCATGGCTACACCTTC.